Presented here are 12 T cell receptor beta chains from one specimen sequenced in a study of shared clonotypes between healthy human individuals (dated by TCRdb to the early 2020s). Libraries were built with the immunoSEQ multiplex PCR assay. In its TCRdb copy, this immuneACCESS table keeps in-frame sequences only and misses some clones. Where compared with another copy, unresolved V genes explain less than half of these, and the others have no known cause. This sample is represented by 2 million to 2.5 million clones; around 95% of them were singletons. The top ten hold roughly 0.13% of the sample. Sequenced material: naive CD4+ T cells sorted from blood. The sample's cell subset or site label, in plain terms: CD45RA+ positively selected. The receptors stem from a man aged 18 to 30 in good health.

This rearrangement joins TRBV7-2 to TRBJ2-7; 9 nucleotides align to TRBD1. V shed 6 bases and J 0 bases; nucleotides not matched to a gene: 3. Germline V gene lookup returns CDR1 SGHTA and CDR2 FQGNSA. The length of the CDR3 is 14 residues. DNA of the CDR3: TGTGCCAGCAGATCGACAGGGGGCTCCTACGAGCAGTACTTC. Translating gives CASRSTGGSYEQYF.

The table lists this clone with a count of one. The rearrangement uses TRBV6-5 and TRBJ2-7; TRBD2 matches 9 bases. Germline CDR1 reads MNHEY; CDR2 reads SVGAGI. The CDR3 has 16 amino acids. The ends lost 4 bases at V and 6 bases at J; junction bases unmatched: 13. For the CDR3, the DNA is TGTGCCAGCAGTTCGTGGGGGCGGGAGGGCCCAATCGAGCAGTACTTC. Residues: CASSSWGREGPIEQYF.

The V call is TRBV6-6, the J call TRBJ1-1; TRBD1 might be the D (5 bases). The germline V gene encodes CDR1 MNHNY and CDR2 SVGAGI (reference sequence). Trimming stripped 5 bases from V and 4 bases from J, with 11 bases between. CDR3 length: 13 amino acids. CDR3: CASSRPGGTEAFF. CDR3 coding DNA: TGTGCCAGCAGTAGGCCGGGGGGCACTGAAGCTTTCTTT.

The chain carries TRBV2 and TRBJ2-1; D might be TRBD2 (6 bases). This CDR3 has 14 amino acids. Per germline, CDR1 SNHLY and CDR2 FYNNEI. With 6 bases removed from V and 4 bases from J, the gap between germline ends came to 13 bases. CDR3 in amino acids: CASSYGLRYNEQFF. The CDR3 DNA is TGTGCCAGCAGCTACGGACTACGATACAATGAGCAGTTCTTC.

The rearrangement links TRBV14 to TRBJ2-7, with 9 positions matching TRBD2. The CDR3 length is 16 residues. V was pared by 2 bases and J by 2 bases, with 7 bases of the junction left unmatched. Germline V CDR1 and CDR2: SGHDN, FVKESK. Here the CDR3 DNA reads TGTGCCAGCAGCCAACCCACTAGCGGGCCAACCTACGAGCAGTACTTC. It yields the protein CASSQPTSGPTYEQYF.

This chain uses TRBV4-1 with TRBJ1-4; tentatively, D is TRBD1 (5 bases). The CDR3 is 15 amino acids. Per germline, CDR1 MGHRA and CDR2 YSYEKL. V shed 4 bases and J shed 4 bases, with 13 bases lying between them. CDR3 sequence (DNA): TGCGCCAGCAGCCCGCGGGGGGAGTTTAATGAAAAACTGTTTTTT. Translated, it gives CASSPRGEFNEKLFF.

V is TRBV27 and J is TRBJ1-2, with 7 bases lining up with TRBD1. Unmatched junction bases numbered 9, after V lost 4 bases and J lost 4 bases. This CDR3 is built from 15 residues. Per the germline V gene, CDR1 is MNHEY and CDR2 is SMNVEV (reference sequence). The CDR3, as DNA: TGTGCCAGCAGTTCACAAACCGGGACAGCCTATGGCTACACCTTC. Translated: CASSSQTGTAYGYTF.

This clone occurred once. The V call is TRBV28, the J call TRBJ2-5; 9 bases agree with TRBD2. The CDR3 has 14 residues. The J segment lost 6 bases and the V segment lost 9 bases, leaving 11 bases of the junction unmatched. Germline CDR1 is MDHEN and CDR2 is SYDVKM. CDR3 nucleotide sequence: TGTGCCAGTCGGGCCGCGGGGGGGCGAAAGACCCAGTACTTC. Amino acids: CASRAAGGRKTQYF.

The chain has TRBV6-1 and TRBJ1-5, with a tentative D call TRBD1 (5 bases). The V gene lost 11 bases and the J gene lost 1 base, with 18 bases spanning the gap. The CDR3 totals 15 residues. The germline CDR1 and CDR2 sequences are MNHNS and SASEGT. CDR3 loop: CAYSQGPGSNQPQHF. CDR3 nucleotide sequence: TGTGCCTACTCTCAGGGACCGGGGAGCAATCAGCCCCAGCATTTT.

This rearrangement joins TRBV12-5 to TRBJ2-7; TRBD1 is a possible D gene (6 bases). V was trimmed by 7 bases and J by 3 bases, leaving 19 bases between them. Germline CDR1 LGHNT, CDR2 FRNRAP. This CDR3 has 15 residues. The CDR3 protein is CASATGLGELYEQYF. CDR3 in DNA: TGTGCTAGTGCCACAGGGCTCGGGGAGCTCTACGAGCAGTACTTC.

Note on this clone: The sample contains more than one DNA sequence encoding this CDR3. The chain recombines TRBV4-2 with TRBJ1-4, with 9 nucleotides matching TRBD1. This CDR3 region has 16 residues. The germline CDR1 and CDR2 sequences are LGHNA and YNFKEQ. V was pared by 1 base and J by 0 bases, with 0 bases of the junction left unmatched. The CDR3 region has the DNA TGTGCCAGCAGCCAAGGACAGGGGGCAACTAATGAAAAACTGTTTTTT. Translating gives CASSQGQGATNEKLFF.

Turning to this clone: Other DNA variants within this sample encode the same CDR3. The chain employs TRBV5-4 and TRBJ1-4, with no clear D. Trimming pared 0 bases from V and 4 bases from J, leaving 7 bases between. CDR1 is SGHNT, CDR2 YYREEE, per germline (reference sequence). The CDR3 loop spans 14 amino acids. CDR3 sequence reads: CASSLGQSNEKLFF. CDR3 in DNA: TGTGCCAGCAGCTTGGGGCAGAGTAATGAAAAACTGTTTTTT.